These T cell receptor beta chains were read from a single sample in a study of blood T cell repertoires in COVID-19. Assay used: immunoSEQ multiplex PCR; TCRdb lists only in-frame clones, some missing. The table includes 250,000 to 300,000 clones, approximately 91% detected once. Specimen: PBMCs or T cells enriched from blood (not recorded which). Receptors originate from a human donor in a cohort exposed to, infected with or recovered from COVID-19 (not recorded which). The donor label of this sample is uncertain. Each CDR3 is given with its conserved first and last residue. Fields, in order: clone size, V gene, D gene, J gene, CDR3 DNA, CDR3 protein. A D gene is named only where the DNA matches it firmly. Expanded clones get a size class; other rows say once, few or many, or leave the size out.

once	TRBV15	TRBD2	TRBJ2-2	TGTGCCGCAGCGGGGGGTAACACCGGGGAGCTGTTTTTT	CAAAGGNTGELFF
.	TRBV27	.	TRBJ1-2	TGTGCCAGCAGTCCGGTAGCGACAGGATTCTATGGCTACACCTTC	CASSPVATGFYGYTF
.	TRBV3-1/TRBV3-2	.	TRBJ1-1	TGTGCCAGCAGCCAAGCCGGGGTGACGTTCACTGAAGCTTTCTTT	CASSQAGVTFTEAFF
.	TRBV6-5	.	TRBJ2-7	TGTGCCAGCGGCTCTCAGTACGAGCAGTACTTC	CASGSQYEQYF
.	TRBV20-1	.	TRBJ2-7	TGCAGTGCTAGTTCAAACAGGCCGTACGAGCAGTACTTC	CSASSNRPYEQYF
.	TRBV6-1	.	TRBJ1-4	TGTGCCAGCAGTGAAGCGTTATCAACTAATGAAAAACTGTTTTTT	CASSEALSTNEKLFF
.	TRBV5-1	TRBD1	TRBJ1-5	TGCGCCAGCAGCTTGGAGGGGGCGTTCAATCAGCCCCAGCATTTT	CASSLEGAFNQPQHF
.	TRBV2	TRBD1	TRBJ1-1	TGTGCCAGCAGTGATAACGCAGGGGGCACTGAAGCTTTCTTT	CASSDNAGGTEAFF
.	TRBV7-9	.	TRBJ1-5	TGTGCCAGCAGCTTAGAGGGGAGCAATCAGCCCCAGCATTTT	CASSLEGSNQPQHF
.	TRBV10-3	TRBD1	TRBJ1-5	TGTGCCATCAGAGGTGGACAGGGCAATCAGCCCCAGCATTTT	CAIRGGQGNQPQHF
.	TRBV7-3	TRBD1	TRBJ1-1	TGTGCCAGCAGCCGTGGGACAGTTGGCACTGAAGCTTTCTTT	CASSRGTVGTEAFF
.	TRBV4-1	TRBD1	TRBJ2-7	TGCGCCAGCACCGCCGAATGGGACAGGGGTTACGGGGTGGCCTACGAGCAGTACTTC	CASTAEWDRGYGVAYEQYF
few	TRBV4-3	.	TRBJ1-1	TGCGCCAGCAGCCAAGAAACGACAGCGAACACTGAAGCTTTCTTT	CASSQETTANTEAFF
.	TRBV19	.	TRBJ1-5	TGTGCCAGTAGTATGGGGTCAGGGGGCAATCAGCCCCAGCATTTT	CASSMGSGGNQPQHF
.	TRBV19	.	TRBJ1-5	TGTGCCAGTAGCGACGGACTAAATCAGCCCCAGCATTTT	CASSDGLNQPQHF
.	TRBV9	TRBD1	TRBJ2-3	TGTGCCAGCAGCGGAAACAGGGGGCGCACAGATACGCAGTATTTT	CASSGNRGRTDTQYF
.	TRBV11-3	.	TRBJ2-2	TGTGCCAGCAGCCACTCACTTATGACCGGGGAGCTGTTTTTT	CASSHSLMTGELFF
few	TRBV25-1	.	TRBJ1-1	TGTGCCAGCAGTAGAACTGAGGGGAACACTGAAGCTTTCTTT	CASSRTEGNTEAFF
once	TRBV24-1	TRBD1	TRBJ2-7	TGTGCCACCAGCCCGGACTCCGGGGGACAGGGGTCTTACGAGCAGTACTTC	CATSPDSGGQGSYEQYF
.	TRBV29-1	.	TRBJ2-7	TGCAGCGTTGAATTTAGCTACGAGCAGTACTTC	CSVEFSYEQYF
.	TRBV5-1	TRBD1	TRBJ1-2	TGCGCCAGCAGAGGACAGGGAGGTTATGGCTACACCTTC	CASRGQGGYGYTF
.	TRBV2	TRBD1	TRBJ2-7	TGTGCCAGCCGACAGGGAGTTGACTACGAGCAGTACTTC	CASRQGVDYEQYF
.	TRBV4-1	TRBD2	TRBJ2-6	TGCGCCAGCAGCCAAGTTGGGATGAGCGGGACCGGAAGCTCTGGGGCCAACGTCCTGACTTTC	CASSQVGMSGTGSSGANVLTF
.	TRBV30	.	TRBJ1-1	TGTGCCTGGAGTGTTCTTCCAGGGCGATCTTCGAACACTGAAGCTTTCTTT	CAWSVLPGRSSNTEAFF
once	TRBV19	TRBD1	TRBJ1-2	TGTGCCAGTAGTATAGAGCAGGGGGCTCGCGGCTACACCTTC	CASSIEQGARGYTF
.	TRBV10-3	TRBD1	TRBJ1-3	TGTGCCATGCGCGGGACAGGGGAAGGAAACACCATATATTTT	CAMRGTGEGNTIYF
.	TRBV5-1	TRBD2	TRBJ2-7	TGCGCCAGCAGCTCGGCAAGCGGGGGGTCCTACGAGCAGTACTTC	CASSSASGGSYEQYF
.	TRBV5-1	TRBD1	TRBJ1-2	TGCGCCAGCAGCGCCGGGACAGGGTTCTATGGCTACACCTTC	CASSAGTGFYGYTF
.	TRBV5-1	.	TRBJ1-2	TGCGCCAGCAGCTTGGCGGCAGGGGACGGCTACACCTTC	CASSLAAGDGYTF
.	TRBV27	.	TRBJ1-2	TGTGCCAGCAGTTTACACAGGGACAAGGATGGCTACACCTTC	CASSLHRDKDGYTF
.	TRBV29-1	.	TRBJ1-5	TGCAGCGTTGGCACAAGCAATCAGCCCCAGCATTTT	CSVGTSNQPQHF
.	TRBV24-1	.	TRBJ1-5	TGTGCCACCAGTGATTTACGCGGGTATAGCAATCAGCCCCAGCATTTT	CATSDLRGYSNQPQHF
.	TRBV27	.	TRBJ2-7	TGTGCCAGCAGTCCCCTGAGCTCCTACGAGCAGTACTTC	CASSPLSSYEQYF
.	TRBV11-1	.	TRBJ2-1	TGTGCCAGCAGCTTAGACGGGAGCTCCTACAATGAGCAGTTCTTC	CASSLDGSSYNEQFF
.	TRBV19	TRBD1	TRBJ2-6	TGTGCCAGTAGTATTTGGACAGGGGTCTCTGGGGCCAACGTCCTGACTTTC	CASSIWTGVSGANVLTF
.	TRBV2	TRBD1	TRBJ2-5	TGTGCCAGCAGCGCCGGGACAGCCCTCCAAGAGACCCAGTACTTC	CASSAGTALQETQYF
once	TRBV4-1	.	TRBJ1-1	TGCGCCAGCAGTTTGTATTCTATGAACACTGAAGCTTTCTTT	CASSLYSMNTEAFF
.	TRBV20-1	.	TRBJ2-7	TGCAGTGCTAGACCGGGGAGTGAGCAGTACTTC	CSARPGSEQYF
.	TRBV4-1	TRBD2	TRBJ2-1	TGCGCCAGCAGCCGAACAGGGAGGGAGCGGGGGGCTCCCAATGAGCAGTTCTTC	CASSRTGRERGAPNEQFF
.	TRBV6-2/TRBV6-3	TRBD2	TRBJ2-7	TGTGCCAGCAGTTCAAGACTAGCGTCGTACGAGCAGTACTTC	CASSSRLASYEQYF
once	TRBV7-9	.	TRBJ1-3	TGTGCCAGCAGCTTCGGGGGGAGAGACACCATATATTTT	CASSFGGRDTIYF